Here is one T cell receptor beta chain with its context. This sample stems from a study of Graves' ophthalmopathy and Graves' hyperthyroidism. Using RNA transcripts, the TCR beta CDR3 regions were amplified. An initial RT-PCR round employing HTBI primers preceded a second-round multiplex PCR. TCRdb re-derived calls from the multiplex PCR reads in MiXCR, one entry per CDR3 protein. The table includes some 380,000 distinct CDR3 sequences, less than 20% detected once. V was clipped by 3 bases and J by 3 bases; unmatched bases: 8. The germline CDR1 and CDR2 sequences are SGHVS and FQNEAQ. This CDR3 spans 15 amino acids.

J is TRBJ2-7 and V is TRBV7-8; the match to TRBD2 covers 7 bases. The sequencing input was peripheral blood. The sequence came from a woman in her late teens or twenties with stable Graves' hyperthyroidism. CDR3 DNA: TGTGCCAGCAGCTTCTCGAGCGGGACCAGCTACGAGCAGTACTTC. As protein: CASSFSSGTSYEQYF.